This TCR beta chain originates from a study of beta chain features in type 1 diabetes. The study's findings and limits: Moderately but significantly shorter TCRB CDR3s were found in Type 1 diabetes patients in all four CD4+ subsets.

This clone was seen only a few times. Its antigen is not known. Sequencing targeted expressed TCRB transcripts, as all isolated RNA had been reverse transcribed. Here immunoSEQ multiplex PCR was the method, and the copy in TCRdb shows in-frame clones only, minus some. This sample has 300,000 to 400,000 clones, with 10% to 15% found just once. CDR1 and CDR2 from the germline V gene are SGHDN and FVKESK. The CDR3 has 16 residues. V was shortened by 1 base and J by 3 bases, with 16 bases between the two germline ends. On average, the one heparinised blood draw given by each donor was about 116 mL. Sample: naive CD4+ T cells from blood. The sequence was collected from a young man in good health. The chain recombines TRBV14 with TRBJ2-7; D call uncertain. CDR3 sequence: CASSQGRPQEIYEQYF. For the CDR3, the DNA is TGTGCCAGCAGCCAAGGGCGTCCCCAGGAAATCTACGAGCAGTACTTC.